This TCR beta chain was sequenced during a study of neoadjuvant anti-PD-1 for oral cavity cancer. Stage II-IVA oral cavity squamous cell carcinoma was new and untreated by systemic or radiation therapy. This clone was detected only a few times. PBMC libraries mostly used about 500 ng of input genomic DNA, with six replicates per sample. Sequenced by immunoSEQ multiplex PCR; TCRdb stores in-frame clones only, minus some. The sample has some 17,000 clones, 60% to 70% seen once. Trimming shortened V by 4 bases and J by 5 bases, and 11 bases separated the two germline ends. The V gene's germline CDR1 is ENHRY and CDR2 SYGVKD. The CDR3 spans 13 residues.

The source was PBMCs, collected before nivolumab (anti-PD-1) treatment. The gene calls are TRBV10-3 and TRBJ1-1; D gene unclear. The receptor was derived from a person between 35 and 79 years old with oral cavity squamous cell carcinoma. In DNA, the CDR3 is TGTGCCATCAGTGGATGGGGAGGGACTGAAGCTTTCTTT. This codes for CAISGWGGTEAFF.